This T cell receptor beta chain was sequenced during a study of response to subunit inactivated influenza vaccine. From the RT-PCR reads, TCRdb called clonotypes with MiXCR, one entry per CDR3 protein. The sample yields about 500,000 distinct CDR3 sequences, more than 15% seen once. Study observations and caveats: The authors proposed limited new T cell recruitment per seasonal influenza vaccination.

CDR3 length equals 15 residues. The germline V and J ends were trimmed by 1 base and 7 bases, with 13 bases remaining between them. Germline V CDR1 and CDR2: MGHRA, YSYEKL. This clonotype was seen more than once but under ten times. Its specificity is unknown. The receptor comes from a man between 50 and 75 years old who received an inactivated influenza vaccine. This sequence joins TRBV4-1 and TRBJ2-2, with D maybe TRBD2 (7 bases). This specimen consisted of CD4+ T cells sorted from PBMCs, obtained around 25 months after vaccination. CDR3 region: CASSQVGGAIGELFF. DNA of the CDR3: TGCGCCAGCAGCCAAGTGGGGGGGGCTATCGGGGAGCTGTTTTTT.